This T cell receptor beta chain was documented in a study of early T cells in non-severe SARS-CoV-2 infection. V lost 5 bases and J lost 1; bases outside the gene matches: 2. CDR1 and CDR2 from the germline V gene are PRHDT and FYEKMQ (reference sequence). This CDR3 contains 15 residues. Each CDR3 protein is one row after TCRdb ran MiXCR on the 5' RACE reads. The data show tens of thousands of distinct CDR3 sequences, with about an eighth seen just once and around 5% held by the top ten. Sequencing was performed on whole blood, taken at baseline. This clonotype was obtained from an adult who was a healthcare worker with PCR-confirmed SARS-CoV-2 infection or an uninfected control (not recorded which). The V call is TRBV13, the J call TRBJ2-3; 11 positions agree with TRBD2. The CDR3 nucleotides are TGTGCCAGCAGCCTTAGCGGGGGGGGCACAGATACGCAGTATTTT. Translation gives CASSLSGGGTDTQYF.